The 7 T cell receptor beta chains below were found in one sample sequenced in a study of blood T cell repertoires in COVID-19. Sequencing was performed with immunoSEQ multiplex PCR; in TCRdb, only in-frame clones are kept and a portion is missing. The table records 200,000 to 250,000 clones, about 80% of them present only once. Sequenced: peripheral blood. The receptors come from a woman aged 60-75 years with acute or convalescent COVID-19.

CDR3 nucleotide sequence: TGCGCCAGCAGTCTGGGAGGGGAAAATTCACCCCTCCACTTT. Its protein is CASSLGGENSPLHF. The V call is TRBV5-1, the J call TRBJ1-6, with D possibly matching TRBD1 (5 bases). Germline values: CDR1 SGHRS, CDR2 YFSETQ. The CDR3 length is 14 residues. V gave up 5 bases and J gave up 7 bases, with 13 bases separating them.

This clone appeared a single time. V usage is TRBV9 and J usage is TRBJ1-1; the D is unclear. Germline V CDR1 and CDR2: SGDLS, YYNGEE. The CDR3 consists of 17 residues. Trimming left V 0 bases short and J 4 bases short, with 19 bases between. The CDR3 bases are TGTGCCAGCAGCGTAGTTGCAGCGGGGATCGGAGGCACTGAAGCTTTCTTT. Protein: CASSVVAAGIGGTEAFF.

The chain has TRBV6-6 and TRBJ1-2; possible D gene TRBD1, 5 bases. Germline CDR1 is MNHNY and CDR2 is SVGAGI (reference sequence). Trimming removed 6 bases at V and 7 bases at J, with 12 bases between. The CDR3 extends over 12 amino acids. CDR3 sequence reads: CASRHQGGGYTF. Here the CDR3 DNA reads TGTGCCAGCAGACACCAGGGTGGTGGCTACACCTTC.

V usage is TRBV7-6 and J usage is TRBJ1-4; 7 nucleotides align to TRBD1. Looked up from germline, CDR1 is SGHVS and CDR2 is FNYEAQ. The length of the CDR3 is 15 residues. V dropped 5 bases and J dropped 2; count of bases not matched to a gene: 5. The CDR3 DNA is TGTGCCAGCAGCAGAAACAGGGGCACTAATGAAAAACTGTTTTTT. Residues: CASSRNRGTNEKLFF.

The V gene is TRBV10-3, the J gene TRBJ1-1, with TRBD1 identical over 8 bases. J was trimmed by 1 base and V by 10 bases; bases with no gene match: 11. This CDR3 comprises 15 residues. Germline CDR1 ENHRY, CDR2 SYGVKD. CDR3 region: CATGSAGTGNTEAFF. The CDR3 DNA reads TGTGCCACAGGATCCGCCGGGACAGGGAACACTGAAGCTTTCTTT.

This chain uses TRBV30 with TRBJ2-7; 8 positions agree with TRBD1. The CDR3 is 13 residues long. The J segment lost 3 bases and the V segment lost 1 base, leaving 2 bases of the junction unmatched. Germline-derived CDR1 and CDR2 are GTSNPN and SVGIG (reference sequence). The CDR3 is CAWSDRGVYEQYF. The CDR3 DNA sequence: TGTGCCTGGAGTGACAGGGGGGTCTACGAGCAGTACTTC.

The V call is TRBV5-5, the J call TRBJ1-1; 7 bases map to TRBD1. Germline loops: CDR1 SGHKS, CDR2 YYEKEE (reference sequence). The V and J ends lost 5 bases and 1 base, in that order; junction bases with no gene match: 2. The CDR3 is made up of 13 amino acids. The CDR3 spells CASSRQGNTEAFF. CDR3 nucleotides: TGTGCCAGCAGTCGACAGGGGAACACTGAAGCTTTCTTT.